The T cell receptor beta chain under discussion was sequenced for a study of OX40 agonist ivuxolimab in advanced cancers. Study-level information: Intravenous ivuxolimab was administered to patients every 2 weeks at 0.01 to 10 mg/kg. Whole-study results and caveats: Clones of CD4+ and CD8+ blood T cells grew by week 6 at doses of 0.1 to 3.0 mg/kg. No antigen was identified for the clonally expanded peripheral T cells.

Germline CDR1 and CDR2: MNHEY and SMNVEV (reference sequence). This CDR3 contains 15 residues. V was shortened by 8 bases and J by 5 bases, with 21 bases between the two germline ends. The data were produced by immunoSEQ multiplex PCR, yet TCRdb's version contains in-frame clones alone and is incomplete. The table includes 52,000 or so clones, 85% detected once. It was autoimmune disease history or systemic immunosuppression that excluded patients. The table lists this clone with a few counts. Its target is unknown. The specimen was CD4+ or CD8+ T cells sorted from blood, collected in a trial of the OX40 agonist ivuxolimab. The TCR was taken from an adult with an advanced solid tumor such as melanoma, head and neck, liver or kidney cancer. The V gene is TRBV27, the J gene TRBJ1-2; perhaps TRBD1 as D (6 bases). The CDR3 protein is CASGKTGRGGYGYTF. The CDR3 DNA follows: TGTGCCAGCGGCAAAACAGGGCGGGGGGGGTATGGCTACACCTTC.